These 4 T cell receptor beta chains came from one sample sequenced in a study of spatial heterogeneity in lung cancer. Time point meaning: sample taken at primary tumor resection. A single record per CDR3 protein comes from TCRdb applying MiXCR to the 5' RACE reads. The repertoire holds 35,000 to 40,000 distinct CDR3 sequences, with approximately 7.2% as singletons. This specimen was PBMCs, taken at surgery. These receptor sequences come from a female donor with early-stage non-small cell lung cancer.

The sample holds many counts of this clonotype. The chain has TRBV10-2 and TRBJ2-1; no clear D gene. The CDR3 is 16 residues long. Trimming cost V 3 bases and J 2 bases, with 14 bases left between them. Germline assignment: CDR1 WSHSY and CDR2 SAAADI. The CDR3 bases are TGCGCCAGCAGTGACCCGGACGGCCGGACCTACAATGAGCAGTTCTTC. It encodes CASSDPDGRTYNEQFF.

J is TRBJ1-6 and V is TRBV7-6, with a possible D match to TRBD1 (5 bases). The germline CDR1 and CDR2 sequences are SGHVS and FNYEAQ. The CDR3 extends over 15 amino acids. V was cut by 2 bases and J by 6 bases, with 11 bases left in between. The CDR3, as DNA: TGTGCCAGCAGCTTAAACGGGGCCATTAATTCACCCCTCCACTTT. Translating gives CASSLNGAINSPLHF.

This clonotype showed up just a few times. This chain joins TRBV2 and TRBJ2-7; TRBD1 aligns across 10 bases. The V gene's germline CDR1 is SNHLY and CDR2 FYNNEI. The CDR3 totals 14 residues. The junction had 1 base not matched to a gene; V was cut back by 3 bases and J by 2 bases. CDR3 in amino acids: CASSDGTGAYEQYF. The DNA of the CDR3 is TGTGCCAGCAGTGATGGGACAGGGGCCTACGAGCAGTACTTC.

This clonotype was found a few times. The rearrangement links TRBV11-2 to TRBJ2-7; the match to TRBD1 covers 7 bases. The J segment lost 0 bases and the V segment lost 4 bases, leaving 6 bases of the junction unmatched. There are 15 residues in the CDR3. Germline-derived CDR1 and CDR2 are SGHAT and FQNNGV. CDR3 bases: TGTGCCAGCAGCTCGGGACAGCAGAGCTCCTACGAGCAGTACTTC. Encoded protein: CASSSGQQSSYEQYF. Complete variable domain (other parts from reference TRBV11-2 and TRBJ2-7): EAGVAQSPRYKIIEKRQSVAFWCNPISGHATLYWYQQILGQGPKLLIQFQNNGVVDDSQLPKDRFSAERLKGVDSTLKIQPAKLEDSAVYLCASSSGQQSSYEQYFGPGTRLTVT.